This T cell receptor (beta chain) appears in the sequencing data of a study of blood T cell repertoires in COVID-19. The overall study: COVID-19 samples collected from the United States, Italy and Spain covered acute and convalescent phases.

The germline V and J ends were trimmed by 5 bases and 4 bases, with 14 bases remaining between them. The CDR3 loop spans 14 amino acids. The germline gives CDR1 MNHEY, CDR2 SMNVEV (reference sequence). This clone has more than one count but fewer than ten. The table came from immunoSEQ multiplex PCR; TCRdb's copy has only in-frame clones and leaves some out. Of 100,000 to 150,000 clones in the sample, over 75% were seen once. This TCR was sampled from a woman aged 80 or over with acute or convalescent COVID-19. This chain connects TRBV27 to TRBJ2-5, with D perhaps matching TRBD1 (6 bases). Sequenced material: peripheral blood. Here the CDR3 reads CASSAQGSLETQYF. DNA for the CDR3: TGTGCCAGCAGTGCACAGGGATCTTTAGAGACCCAGTACTTC.